This T cell receptor (beta chain) was observed in a study of blood T cells in healthy people across ages. A second PCR of 7 to 11 cycles used a sample-barcoded 5' primer and a J-beta primer mix. TCRdb re-analysed the 5' RACE reads in MiXCR, keeping a single row per CDR3 protein. The table lists roughly 1.7 million distinct CDR3 sequences, about 32% of them singletons, with roughly 10% in the top ten. Germline values: CDR1 SGHNT, CDR2 YENEEA. This CDR3 has 16 residues. The V and J ends lost 1 base and 5 bases respectively, with 16 bases between them. Overall study findings and caveats: Per million T cells, TCR beta diversity dropped roughly linearly as age increased.

With respect to this clonotype: The antigen is undetermined.

Source material: blood. The chain carries TRBV11-3 and TRBJ2-3; D gene unclear. The sequence was obtained from a woman aged 25-40 years in good health. In nucleotides, the CDR3 is TGTGCCAGCAGCTTAGGCCCCCAGAGTAGAGAAGATACGCAGTATTTT. It is translated as CASSLGPQSREDTQYF.